A single sample gave rise to the 8 T cell receptor beta chains below, sequenced in a study of blood T cell repertoires in COVID-19. Profiling relied on immunoSEQ multiplex PCR, and the TCRdb table lists in-frame clones only, not all of them. The table includes some 200,000 clones, around nine tenths detected once. Sequenced: peripheral blood. The receptors shown here come from a man aged 35 to 55 with active or convalescent COVID-19.

The V gene is TRBV28, the J gene TRBJ2-5, with TRBD2 identical over 12 bases. Trimming took 6 bases from V and 5 from J; bases not matched to a gene: 4. CDR3 length equals 14 residues. Germline V lookup: CDR1 MDHEN, CDR2 SYDVKM. The chain's CDR3 is CASRASGGAETQYF. The CDR3, as DNA: TGTGCCAGCAGGGCTAGCGGGGGGGCGGAGACCCAGTACTTC.

The rearrangement uses TRBV7-2 and TRBJ1-5, with D hard to call. V lost 5 bases and J 4 bases, leaving 12 bases between the germline ends. This CDR3 has 14 amino acids. In germline, CDR1 is SGHTA, CDR2 FQGNSA. CDR3 loop: CASSLQDGNQPQHF. DNA for the CDR3: TGTGCCAGCAGCCTACAAGACGGGAATCAGCCCCAGCATTTT.

The CDR3, as DNA: TGTGCCACCAGTCAGGCCCCCTATGATGTTGGCTACACCTTC. It translates to CATSQAPYDVGYTF. The rearrangement joins TRBV24-1 to TRBJ1-2; D unclear. The CDR3 totals 14 residues. Germline lookup yields CDR1 KGHDR and CDR2 SFDVKD. Trimming left V 6 bases short and J 7 bases short, with 17 bases between.

This chain joins TRBV14 and TRBJ2-2; maybe TRBD2 (6 bases). CDR1 is SGHDN and CDR2 is FVKESK in the germline V gene. The CDR3 extends over 13 amino acids. The ends were cut back, 11 bases at V and 7 bases at J, with 17 bases in the middle. The CDR3, as DNA: TGTGCCGCGGGAATGGGGCCGTACGGGGAGCTGTTTTTT. Its protein is CAAGMGPYGELFF. The full variable domain, with the rest looked up from reference TRBV14 and TRBJ2-2, is EAGVTQFPSHSVIEKGQTVTLRCDPISGHDNLYWYRRVMGKEIKFLLHFVKESKQDESGMPNNRFLAERTGGTYSTLKVQPAELEDSGVYFCAAGMGPYGELFFGEGSRLTVL.

J is TRBJ2-7 and V is TRBV28; D gene unclear. Germline lookup yields CDR1 MDHEN and CDR2 SYDVKM. The V end was cut by 4 bases, the J end by 2 bases, with 9 bases between. The CDR3 loop spans 13 amino acids. CDR3 sequence reads: CASSSLGPYEQYF. The DNA of the CDR3 is TGTGCCAGCAGTTCGCTCGGTCCCTACGAGCAGTACTTC. Together with reference TRBV28 and TRBJ2-7, the CDR3 gives the full variable domain: DVKVTQSSRYLVKRTGEKVFLECVQDMDHENMFWYRQDPGLGLRLIYFSYDVKMKEKGDIPEGYSVSREKKERFSLILESASTNQTSMYLCASSSLGPYEQYFGPGTRLTVT.

This clone occurred a few times. The chain has TRBV2 and TRBJ1-4; the D is unclear. CDR1 SNHLY and CDR2 FYNNEI come from the germline V gene. V was trimmed by 1 base and J by 5 bases, leaving 11 bases between them. The CDR3 has 15 residues. In DNA, the CDR3 is TGTGCCAGCAGTGAAGGGGTGACAAAGAATGAAAAACTGTTTTTT. It codes for CASSEGVTKNEKLFF.

This clone is a singleton in its sample. CDR3 amino acids: CASSSAGGVTDEQFF. The CDR3 region has the DNA TGTGCCAGCAGCTCGGCGGGGGGGGTCACGGATGAGCAGTTCTTC. The genes are TRBV5-4 and TRBJ2-1; TRBD2 matches at 9 bases. The J segment lost 8 bases and the V segment lost 3 bases, leaving 9 bases of the junction unmatched. Germline values: CDR1 SGHNT, CDR2 YYREEE (reference sequence). The CDR3 spans 15 residues. Based on the CDR3 plus reference TRBV5-4 and TRBJ2-1, the full variable domain is ETGVTQSPTHLIKTRGQQVTLRCSSQSGHNTVSWYQQALGQGPQFIFQYYREEENGRGNFPPRFSGLQFPNYSSELNVNALELDDSALYLCASSSAGGVTDEQFFGPGTRLTVL.

This clone was observed a handful of times. At the DNA level, this CDR3 is encoded by other sequences in the same sample as well. The chain couples TRBV11-2 to TRBJ1-6; D may be TRBD1 (5 bases). V was cut by 3 bases and J by 9 bases, with 12 bases left in between. Looked up from germline, CDR1 is SGHAT and CDR2 is FQNNGV. The CDR3 contains 14 residues. CDR3 in DNA: TGTGCCAGCAGCTTGGACCCCGGGGGTTCACCCCTCCACTTT. It is translated as CASSLDPGGSPLHF.